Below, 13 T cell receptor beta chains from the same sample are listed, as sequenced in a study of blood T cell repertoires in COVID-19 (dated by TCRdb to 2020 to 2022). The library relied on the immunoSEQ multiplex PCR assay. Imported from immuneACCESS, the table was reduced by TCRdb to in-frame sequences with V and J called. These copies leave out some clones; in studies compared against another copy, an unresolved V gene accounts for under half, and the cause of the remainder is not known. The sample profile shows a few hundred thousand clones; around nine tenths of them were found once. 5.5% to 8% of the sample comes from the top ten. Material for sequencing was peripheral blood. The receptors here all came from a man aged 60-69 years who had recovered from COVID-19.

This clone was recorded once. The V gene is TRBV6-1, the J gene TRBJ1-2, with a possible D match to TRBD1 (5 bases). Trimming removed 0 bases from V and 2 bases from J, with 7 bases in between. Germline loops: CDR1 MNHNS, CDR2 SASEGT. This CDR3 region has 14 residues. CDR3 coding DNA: TGTGCCAGCAGTGAAGCCGGACAAAACTATGGCTACACCTTC. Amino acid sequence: CASSEAGQNYGYTF.

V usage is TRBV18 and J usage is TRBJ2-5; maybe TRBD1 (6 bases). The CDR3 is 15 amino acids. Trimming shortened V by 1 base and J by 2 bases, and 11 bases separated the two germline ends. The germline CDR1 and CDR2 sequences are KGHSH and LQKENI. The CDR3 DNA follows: TGTGCCAGCTCACCACGAAGGGACACTCAAGAGACCCAGTACTTC. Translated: CASSPRRDTQETQYF.

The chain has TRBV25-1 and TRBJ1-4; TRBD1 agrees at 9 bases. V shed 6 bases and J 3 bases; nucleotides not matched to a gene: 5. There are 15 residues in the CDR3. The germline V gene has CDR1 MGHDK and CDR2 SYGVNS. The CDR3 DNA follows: TGTGCCAGCAGCGAACGGACAGGGGCTAATGAAAAACTGTTTTTT. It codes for CASSERTGANEKLFF.

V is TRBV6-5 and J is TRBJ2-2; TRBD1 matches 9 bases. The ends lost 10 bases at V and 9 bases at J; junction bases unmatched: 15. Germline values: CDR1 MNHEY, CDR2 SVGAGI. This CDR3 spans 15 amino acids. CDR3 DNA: TGTGCCACCTCGACAGGGGGTGGGGGGGTCTGGGAGCTGTTTTTT. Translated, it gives CATSTGGGGVWELFF.

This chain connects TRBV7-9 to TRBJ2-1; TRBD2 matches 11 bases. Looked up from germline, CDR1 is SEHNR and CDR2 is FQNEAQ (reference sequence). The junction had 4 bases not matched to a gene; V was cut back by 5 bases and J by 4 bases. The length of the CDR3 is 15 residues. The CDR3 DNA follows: TGTGCCAGCAGCCCCGGGACTAGCGGATACAATGAGCAGTTCTTC. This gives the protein CASSPGTSGYNEQFF.

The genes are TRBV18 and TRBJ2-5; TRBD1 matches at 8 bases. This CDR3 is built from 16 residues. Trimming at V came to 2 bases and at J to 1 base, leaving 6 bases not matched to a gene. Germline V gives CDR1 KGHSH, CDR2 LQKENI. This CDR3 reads CASSPSQGAVQETQYF. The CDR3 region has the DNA TGTGCCAGCTCACCAAGCCAGGGGGCAGTCCAAGAGACCCAGTACTTC.

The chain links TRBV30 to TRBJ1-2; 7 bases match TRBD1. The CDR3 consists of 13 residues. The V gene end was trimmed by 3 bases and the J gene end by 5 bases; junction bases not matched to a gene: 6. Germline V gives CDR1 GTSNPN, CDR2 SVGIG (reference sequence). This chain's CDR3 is CAWSPQGVYGYTF. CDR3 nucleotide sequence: TGTGCCTGGAGCCCCCAGGGGGTATATGGCTACACCTTC.

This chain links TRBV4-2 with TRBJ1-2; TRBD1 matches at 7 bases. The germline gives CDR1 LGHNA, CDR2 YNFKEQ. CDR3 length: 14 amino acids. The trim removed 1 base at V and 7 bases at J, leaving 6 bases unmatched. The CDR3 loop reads CASSQGSGGTGYTF. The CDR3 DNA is TGTGCCAGCAGCCAAGGTTCAGGGGGAACTGGCTACACCTTC.

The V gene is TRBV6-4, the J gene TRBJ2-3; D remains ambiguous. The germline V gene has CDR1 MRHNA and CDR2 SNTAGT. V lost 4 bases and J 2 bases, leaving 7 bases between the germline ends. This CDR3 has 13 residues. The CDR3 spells CASSGGATDTQYF. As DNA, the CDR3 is TGTGCCAGCAGTGGTGGAGCCACAGATACGCAGTATTTT.

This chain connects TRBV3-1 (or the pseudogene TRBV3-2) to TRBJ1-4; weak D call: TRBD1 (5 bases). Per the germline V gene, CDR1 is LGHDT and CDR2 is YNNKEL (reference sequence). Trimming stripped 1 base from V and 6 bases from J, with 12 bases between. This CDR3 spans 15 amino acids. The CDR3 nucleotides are TGTGCCAGCAGCCAAGGAACGCGGGGGGATGAAAAACTGTTTTTT. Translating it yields CASSQGTRGDEKLFF.

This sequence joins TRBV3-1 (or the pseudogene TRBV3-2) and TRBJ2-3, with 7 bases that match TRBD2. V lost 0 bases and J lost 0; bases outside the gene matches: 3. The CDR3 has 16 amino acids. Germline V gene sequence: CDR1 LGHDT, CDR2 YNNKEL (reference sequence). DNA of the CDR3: TGTGCCAGCAGCCAAGATCGACTAGCTAGCACAGATACGCAGTATTTT. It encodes CASSQDRLASTDTQYF.

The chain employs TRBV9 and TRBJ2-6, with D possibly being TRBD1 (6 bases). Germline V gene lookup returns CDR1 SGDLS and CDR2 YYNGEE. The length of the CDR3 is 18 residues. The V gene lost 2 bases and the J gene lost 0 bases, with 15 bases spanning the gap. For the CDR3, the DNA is TGTGCCAGCAGCGTCCACCCAGGGGCCAGCTCTGGGGCCAACGTCCTGACTTTC. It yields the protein CASSVHPGASSGANVLTF.

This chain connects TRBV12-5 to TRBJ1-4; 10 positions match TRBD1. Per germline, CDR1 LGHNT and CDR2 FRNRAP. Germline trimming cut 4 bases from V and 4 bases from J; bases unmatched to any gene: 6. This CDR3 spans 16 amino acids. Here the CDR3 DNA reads TGTGCTAGTGGTTCGTGGACAGGGGGAAGTAATGAAAAACTGTTTTTT. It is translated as CASGSWTGGSNEKLFF.